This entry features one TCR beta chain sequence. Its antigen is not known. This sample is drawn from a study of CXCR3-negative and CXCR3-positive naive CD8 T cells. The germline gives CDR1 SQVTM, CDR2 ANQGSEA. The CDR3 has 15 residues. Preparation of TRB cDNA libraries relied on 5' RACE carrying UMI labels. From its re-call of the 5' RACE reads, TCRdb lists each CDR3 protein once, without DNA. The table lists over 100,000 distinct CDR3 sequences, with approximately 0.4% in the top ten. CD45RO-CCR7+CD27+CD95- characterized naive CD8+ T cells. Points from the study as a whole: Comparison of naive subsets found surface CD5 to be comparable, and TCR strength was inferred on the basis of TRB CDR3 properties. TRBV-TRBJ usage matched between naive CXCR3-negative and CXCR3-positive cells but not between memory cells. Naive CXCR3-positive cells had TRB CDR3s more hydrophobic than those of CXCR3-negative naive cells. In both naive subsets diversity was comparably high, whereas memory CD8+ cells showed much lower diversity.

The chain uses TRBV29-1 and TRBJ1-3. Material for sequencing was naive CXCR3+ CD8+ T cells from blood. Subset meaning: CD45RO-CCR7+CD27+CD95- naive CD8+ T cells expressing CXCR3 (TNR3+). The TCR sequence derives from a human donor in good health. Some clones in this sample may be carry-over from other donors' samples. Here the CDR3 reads CSAAGGPVSGNTIYF.